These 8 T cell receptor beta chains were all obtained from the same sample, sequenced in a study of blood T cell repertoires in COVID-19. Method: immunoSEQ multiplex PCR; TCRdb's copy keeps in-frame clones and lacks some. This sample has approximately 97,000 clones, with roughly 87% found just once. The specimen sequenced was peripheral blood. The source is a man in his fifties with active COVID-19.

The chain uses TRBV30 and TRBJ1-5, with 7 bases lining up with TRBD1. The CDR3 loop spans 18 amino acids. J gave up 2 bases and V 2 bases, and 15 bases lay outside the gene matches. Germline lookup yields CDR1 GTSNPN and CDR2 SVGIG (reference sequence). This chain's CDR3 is CAWSPEVPTTGRNQPQHF. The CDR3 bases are TGTGCCTGGAGTCCGGAGGTCCCCACGACAGGGCGCAATCAGCCCCAGCATTTT.

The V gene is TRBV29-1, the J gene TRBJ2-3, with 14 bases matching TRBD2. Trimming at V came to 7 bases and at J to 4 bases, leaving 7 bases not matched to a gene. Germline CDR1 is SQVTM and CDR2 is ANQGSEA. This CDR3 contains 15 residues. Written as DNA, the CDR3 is TGCAGCGCACGGACTAGCGGGGGGAGCGCAGATACGCAGTATTTT. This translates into CSARTSGGSADTQYF.

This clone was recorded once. This CDR3 is CASSQSGTGGEKLFF. The CDR3 DNA reads TGTGCCAGCAGCCAATCCGGGACAGGGGGTGAAAAACTGTTTTTT. The V call is TRBV7-9, the J call TRBJ1-4, with 11 positions matching TRBD1. The CDR3 runs 15 residues. Looked up from germline, CDR1 is SEHNR and CDR2 is FQNEAQ (reference sequence). J lost 7 bases, V lost 5 bases, and 6 bases had no gene match. Full variable domain (outside the CDR3, taken from reference TRBV7-9 and TRBJ1-4): DTGVSQNPRHKITKRGQNVTFRCDPISEHNRLYWYRQTLGQGPEFLTYFQNEAQLEKSRLLSDRFSAERPKGSFSTLEIQRTEQGDSAMYLCASSQSGTGGEKLFFGSGTQLSVL.

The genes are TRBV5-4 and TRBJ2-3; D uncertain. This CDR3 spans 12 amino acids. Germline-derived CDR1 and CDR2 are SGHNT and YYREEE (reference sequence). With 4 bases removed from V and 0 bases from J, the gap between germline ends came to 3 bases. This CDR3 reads CASSLSTDTQYF. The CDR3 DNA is TGTGCCAGCAGCCTTAGCACAGATACGCAGTATTTT.

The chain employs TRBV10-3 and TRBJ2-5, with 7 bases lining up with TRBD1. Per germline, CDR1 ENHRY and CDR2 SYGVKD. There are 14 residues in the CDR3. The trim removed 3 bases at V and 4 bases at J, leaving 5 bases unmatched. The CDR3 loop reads CAISDYRGRETQYF. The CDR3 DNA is TGTGCCATCAGTGATTACAGGGGCCGAGAGACCCAGTACTTC.

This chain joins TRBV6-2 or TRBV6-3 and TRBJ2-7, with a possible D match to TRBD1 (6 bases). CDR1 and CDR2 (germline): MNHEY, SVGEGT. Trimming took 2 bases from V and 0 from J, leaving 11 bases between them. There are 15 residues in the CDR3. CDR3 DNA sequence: TGTGCCAGCAGTTACACAACAGGGCGCTCCTACGAGCAGTACTTC. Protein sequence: CASSYTTGRSYEQYF.

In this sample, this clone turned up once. The DNA for the CDR3 is TGTGCCAGCAGTAGGGACACTCGAAGTGAAAAACTGTTTTTT. Amino acids: CASSRDTRSEKLFF. This chain connects TRBV6-5 to TRBJ1-4, with a weak D call TRBD1 (6 bases). CDR1 is MNHEY and CDR2 is SVGAGI in the germline V gene. The ends were cut back, 5 bases at V and 7 bases at J, with 14 bases in the middle. This CDR3 region has 14 residues.

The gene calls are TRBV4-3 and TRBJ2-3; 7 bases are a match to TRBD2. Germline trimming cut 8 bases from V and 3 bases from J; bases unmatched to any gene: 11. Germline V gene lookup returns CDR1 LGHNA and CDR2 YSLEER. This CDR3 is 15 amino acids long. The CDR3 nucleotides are TGCGCCAGCGGCCGGGAACTAGCGCTAACAGATACGCAGTATTTT. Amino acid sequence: CASGRELALTDTQYF.